This T cell receptor (beta chain) was captured by sequencing in a study of T cell clonotyping in hematopoietic cell transplantation. The protocol was immunoSEQ multiplex PCR, while the TCRdb copy is restricted to in-frame clones and leaves out a portion. The sample records around 11,000 clones, about 91% being singletons. Study outcomes and limitations: Few recipient clonotypes overlapped donors; over 95% were de novo at given depth. Pathologically expanded recipient clonotypes increased progressively from day 30 to day 180 as diversity fell.

As concerns this clone: What it recognizes is unknown.

This specimen was PBMCs, taken 100 days after allogeneic stem cell transplant. The clonotype was recovered from a female patient aged 60 to 70 who had an allogeneic stem cell transplant from an unrelated donor, so the T cells may come from the graft donor. Some clones in this sample may be carry-over from other donors' samples.

This CDR3 is CASSSDGSPYEQYF. In nucleotides, the CDR3 is TGTGCCAGCAGCTCGGACGGTTCCCCCTACGAGCAGTACTTC. The chain joins TRBV19 to TRBJ2-7, with D uncertain. Germline CDR1 is LNHDA and CDR2 is SQIVND (reference sequence). The CDR3 contains 14 residues. Trimming removed 9 bases from V and 2 bases from J, with 17 bases in between. Filled out from reference TRBV19 and TRBJ2-7, the complete variable domain reads DGGITQSPKYLFRKEGQNVTLSCEQNLNHDAMYWYRQDPGQGLRLIYYSQIVNDFQKGDIAEGYSVSREKKESFPLTVTSAQKNPTAFYLCASSSDGSPYEQYFGPGTRLTVT.